The rows below give T cell receptor beta chains drawn from one sample of a study of CD8 T cells in Susac syndrome. Via MiXCR, TCRdb re-called the immunoSEQ multiplex PCR reads, giving one row per CDR3 protein. The sample has 230,000 or so distinct CDR3 sequences, 95% seen once; the top ten hold 0.075% to 0.095%. Sequencing was performed on CD4+ T cells from PBMCs. The receptors come from a human donor with multiple sclerosis. The CDR3 runs from the conserved cysteine through the conserved F or W. D genes are given only for firm matches. Clone size is shown for a subset of rows, as once, few, many or a class of expanded clone.

d_call j_call clone_size v_call cdr3_aa cdr3_nt
- TRBJ2-1 - TRBV7-7 CASSLDGWAEQFF TGTGCCAGCAGCTTAGACGGGTGGGCTGAGCAGTTCTTC
TRBD2 TRBJ2-2 - TRBV4-1 CASSPPTSGRVTGELFF TGCGCCAGCAGCCCACCAACTAGCGGGAGAGTTACCGGGGAGCTGTTTTTT
- TRBJ1-4 - TRBV11-2 CASSSRRELFF TGTGCCAGCAGCTCTCGACGGGAACTGTTTTTT
TRBD1 TRBJ1-5 - TRBV2 CASSEVTGGQPQHF TGTGCCAGCAGTGAGGTGACAGGGGGTCAGCCCCAGCATTTT
- TRBJ2-7 - TRBV29-1 CSVAHDPAYEQYF TGCAGCGTAGCACACGACCCCGCCTACGAGCAGTACTTC
- TRBJ2-5 - TRBV7-9 CASSLGATETQYF TGTGCCAGCAGCTTAGGCGCGACGGAGACCCAGTACTTC
TRBD2 TRBJ2-5 - TRBV6-5 CASRTGLVQETQYF TGTGCCAGCAGAACGGGACTAGTCCAAGAGACCCAGTACTTC
- TRBJ1-2 - TRBV4-2 CASSQDMAPTGYTF TGTGCCAGCAGCCAAGATATGGCCCCGACCGGCTACACCTTC
- TRBJ1-1 - TRBV7-8 CASSLMRLAANLNTEAFF TGTGCCAGCAGCTTAATGAGACTGGCAGCCAACTTGAACACTGAAGCTTTCTTT
TRBD2 TRBJ2-2 - TRBV7-6 CASSLLASGSPGELFF TGTGCCAGCAGCTTATTGGCTAGCGGGAGTCCCGGGGAGCTGTTTTTT
- TRBJ1-1 - TRBV20-1 CSARAHTEAFF TGCAGTGCTAGGGCACACACTGAAGCTTTCTTT
TRBD1 TRBJ1-1 - TRBV11-2 CASSPQTQGTEAFF TGTGCCAGCAGCCCCCAAACACAGGGGACTGAAGCTTTCTTT
TRBD1 TRBJ2-7 once TRBV9 CASSVGGGQEIYEQYF TGTGCCAGCAGCGTAGGAGGAGGACAGGAGATTTACGAGCAGTACTTC
- TRBJ2-3 - TRBV14 CASSQFGPTLGNTQYF TGTGCCAGCAGCCAATTTGGACCTACCCTAGGAAATACGCAGTATTTT
- TRBJ2-7 - TRBV2 CASSREQAYEQYF TGTGCCAGCAGTCGGGAACAGGCCTACGAGCAGTACTTC
- TRBJ1-2 - TRBV7-3 CASSLSDSYGYTF TGTGCCAGCAGCTTATCTGACAGCTATGGCTACACCTTC
TRBD2 TRBJ2-1 - TRBV20-1 CSASGTSGKSEQFF TGCAGTGCTTCCGGGACTAGCGGGAAAAGTGAGCAGTTCTTC
- TRBJ2-1 - TRBV29-1 CSVEGRGRSLHNEQFF TGCAGCGTGGAGGGGCGAGGGAGGTCCTTACACAATGAGCAGTTCTTC
TRBD1 TRBJ1-6 - TRBV20-1 CSAGRDRNNSPLHF TGCAGTGCTGGCCGGGACAGGAATAATTCACCCCTCCACTTT
- TRBJ1-1 - TRBV27 CASMSGINQGRNTEAFF TGTGCCAGCATGTCGGGGATCAATCAGGGGCGGAACACTGAAGCTTTCTTT
- TRBJ2-7 few TRBV12-3/TRBV12-4 CASSFAYEQYF TGTGCCAGCAGTTTTGCCTACGAGCAGTACTTC
- TRBJ2-3 once TRBV5-4 CASSLREDTQYF TGTGCCAGCAGCTTGAGGGAGGATACGCAGTATTTT
- TRBJ2-7 - TRBV4-2 CASSQAGDKTYEQYF TGTGCCAGCAGCCAAGCTGGAGATAAAACCTACGAGCAGTACTTC
- TRBJ1-1 - TRBV2 CASSDEGFALLRAFF TGTGCCAGCAGTGACGAAGGGTTCGCCTTGTTGAGAGCTTTCTTT
- TRBJ2-3 - TRBV12-3/TRBV12-4 CASTRDVTDTQYF TGTGCCAGCACCCGGGATGTCACAGATACGCAGTATTTT
TRBD1 TRBJ1-6 - TRBV20-1 CSASQGQGVYNSPLHF TGCAGTGCTAGCCAGGGACAGGGCGTGTATAATTCACCCCTCCACTTT
TRBD2 TRBJ2-2 - TRBV9 CASSVSGTNTGELFF TGTGCCAGCAGCGTTAGCGGGACGAACACCGGGGAGCTGTTTTTT
- TRBJ2-3 - TRBV15 CATSRDLGGDTQYF TGTGCCACCAGCAGAGATTTAGGAGGGGATACGCAGTATTTT
- TRBJ1-1 - TRBV15 CATSRDPRGRGEAFF TGTGCCACCAGCAGAGATCCCAGGGGACGCGGTGAAGCTTTCTTT
- TRBJ2-4 - TRBV20-1 CSALGPRENIQYF TGCAGTGCCCTAGGGCCCCGGGAAAACATTCAGTACTTC
- TRBJ1-1 - TRBV27 CASSFQGMNTEAFF TGTGCCAGCAGTTTCCAGGGCATGAACACTGAAGCTTTCTTT
- TRBJ2-3 - TRBV3-1 CASSLRGGGPTDTQYF TGTGCCAGCAGTCTACGTGGAGGGGGCCCCACAGATACGCAGTATTTT
- TRBJ1-4 - TRBV3-1 CASSPSVTTNEKLFF TGTGCCAGCAGCCCTTCAGTGACAACTAATGAAAAACTGTTTTTT
- TRBJ2-6 - TRBV25-1 CASRGDTRFSGANVLTF TGTGCCAGCAGGGGGGACACACGTTTCTCTGGGGCCAACGTCCTGACTTTC
- TRBJ2-7 - TRBV2 CASSEFVAAYEQYF TGTGCCAGCAGTGAATTTGTGGCAGCCTACGAGCAGTACTTC
TRBD1 TRBJ1-6 - TRBV29-1 CSVRDSQNSPLHF TGCAGCGTACGGGACAGCCAAAATTCACCCCTCCACTTT
- TRBJ1-3 - TRBV2 CASSPIRGNTIYF TGTGCCAGCAGTCCGATACGGGGAAACACCATATATTTT
- TRBJ1-4 once TRBV20-1 CSAPLGSTNEKLFF TGCAGTGCTCCCCTCGGGTCAACTAATGAAAAACTGTTTTTT
TRBD2 TRBJ2-1 - TRBV2 CASLAGSYNEQFF TGTGCCAGCCTAGCGGGATCCTACAATGAGCAGTTCTTC
- TRBJ2-5 - TRBV20-1 CSAGMMGKETQYF TGCAGTGCGGGGATGATGGGGAAGGAGACCCAGTACTTC
TRBD1 TRBJ2-7 - TRBV3-1 CASSQSDRGTEQYF TGTGCCAGCAGCCAATCGGACAGGGGGACGGAGCAGTACTTC
- TRBJ2-3 - TRBV23-1 CASSPSRTDTQYF TGCGCCAGCAGTCCCAGCCGCACAGATACGCAGTATTTT
TRBD1 TRBJ2-7 - TRBV27 CASSSRTGYYEQYF TGTGCCAGCAGTTCCCGGACAGGGTACTACGAGCAGTACTTC
TRBD2 TRBJ2-3 - TRBV10-3 CAIKGGRAVDTQYF TGTGCCATCAAAGGCGGGAGGGCCGTAGATACGCAGTATTTT
- TRBJ2-1 - TRBV11-2 CASSHPPGEQFF TGTGCCAGCAGCCACCCCCCTGGGGAGCAGTTCTTC
- TRBJ2-2 - TRBV7-9 CASSLRGSGELFF TGTGCCAGCAGCTTGAGGGGTTCCGGGGAGCTGTTTTTT
- TRBJ2-5 few TRBV20-1 CSASLTQETQYF TGCAGTGCTAGTTTGACCCAAGAGACCCAGTACTTC
TRBD1 TRBJ2-5 once TRBV7-3 CASSYGTGETQYF TGTGCCAGCAGCTACGGGACAGGGGAGACCCAGTACTTC
- TRBJ2-3 few TRBV7-2 CASSFSAGDTQYF TGTGCCAGCAGCTTTTCGGCCGGAGATACGCAGTATTTT
- TRBJ1-6 - TRBV5-1 CASSLERPDSPLHF TGCGCCAGCAGCTTGGAAAGGCCAGACTCACCCCTCCACTTT
TRBD2 TRBJ2-7 - TRBV20-1 CSAPRTSGFYEQYF TGCAGTGCCCCGAGGACTAGCGGGTTTTACGAGCAGTACTTC